This is a list of T cell receptor beta chains from one sample in a study of human T cells and chemical hapten exposure. TCRdb redid the calling of the RACE reads with MiXCR, one entry per CDR3 protein. Among about 92,000 distinct CDR3 sequences listed, around 9.9% were seen once. The source was whole blood, collected in connection with sensitization to the hapten diphenylcyclopropenone (DPC). Every receptor here comes from a woman aged 25 to 39 with alopecia areata. Some clones in this sample may be carry-over from other donors' samples. The CDR3 runs from the conserved cysteine through the conserved F or W. Fields, in order: V gene, clone size, J gene, D gene, CDR3 DNA, CDR3 protein. A D gene is named only where the DNA matches it firmly. Some rows have no size entry. The others give once, few or many, or a class for an expanded clone.

TRBV2,NA,TRBJ1-5,NA,TGTGCCAGCAGAGAAGAGCAGGGGAGCCAGCCCCAGCATTTT,CASREEQGSQPQHF
TRBV4-1,NA,TRBJ2-1,TRBD2,TGCGCCAGCAGCCAAGTAGCGGGAGTGAATGAGCAGTTCTTC,CASSQVAGVNEQFF
TRBV12-5,many,TRBJ2-1,TRBD1,TGTGCTAGTGGTTCACAGGGGGAATCTTGGGGTGAGCAGTTCTTC,CASGSQGESWGEQFF
TRBV11-2,many,TRBJ2-3,TRBD1,TGTGCCAGCAGCATAGGACAGGGTGAAACAGATACGCAGTATTTT,CASSIGQGETDTQYF
TRBV28,many,TRBJ1-6,NA,TGTGCCAGCAGTTTTGGCCATTCACCCCTCCACTTT,CASSFGHSPLHF
TRBV5-4,many,TRBJ1-1,TRBD1,TGTGCCAGCAGCTCCCCAGGGGGCTATATCACTGAAGCTTTCTTT,CASSSPGGYITEAFF
TRBV7-2,many,TRBJ2-3,NA,TGTGCCAGCAGCTTAGCGGCAGGGCGCAGCACAGATACGCAGTATTTT,CASSLAAGRSTDTQYF
TRBV5-1,many,TRBJ1-5,NA,TGCGCCAGCAGCCAAGGGGAGAGCAATCAGCCCCAGCATTTT,CASSQGESNQPQHF
TRBV28,NA,TRBJ2-3,NA,TGTGCCAGCAGCCAGACTTCAGATACGCAGTATTTT,CASSQTSDTQYF
TRBV9,few,TRBJ2-6,NA,TGTGCCAGCAGCGCCCCGACAGGAATGAGCTCTGGGGCCAACGTCCTGACTTTC,CASSAPTGMSSGANVLTF
TRBV29-1,many,TRBJ1-1,TRBD1,TGCAGCGGATCACAGGGGACTGAAGCTTTCTTT,CSGSQGTEAFF
TRBV4-1,once,TRBJ2-3,NA,TGCGCCAGCAGCCAAGATGGACGGAGAGGGGGGCAGTATTTT,CASSQDGRRGGQYF
TRBV9,many,TRBJ2-1,NA,TGTGCCAGCAGCGCAGCCCACAATGAGCAGTTCTTC,CASSAAHNEQFF
TRBV4-1,few,TRBJ1-3,NA,TGCGCCAGCAGCCCGGACGGCACTGGAAACACCATATATTTT,CASSPDGTGNTIYF
TRBV28,NA,TRBJ2-1,NA,TGTGCCAGTAATGATCGGGGGCTGGATGAGCAGTTCTTC,CASNDRGLDEQFF
TRBV5-1,many,TRBJ2-4,NA,TGCGCCAGCAGCTGGGGCCCGGTTCTAGCCAAAAACATTCAGTACTTC,CASSWGPVLAKNIQYF
TRBV30,many,TRBJ2-3,TRBD2,TGTGCCTGGAGCAGCGGCGGGGGAAGCACAGATACGCAGTATTTT,CAWSSGGGSTDTQYF
TRBV2,few,TRBJ1-2,NA,TGTGCCAGCAGGGGAGACGGGAACTATGGCTACACCTTC,CASRGDGNYGYTF
TRBV4-3,many,TRBJ2-5,NA,TGCGCCAGCAGCCGAGAAAGAGGGGAGACCCAGTACTTC,CASSRERGETQYF
TRBV5-4,many,TRBJ2-3,NA,TGTGCCAGCAGCTTGATGGCGGGGCCATTCACAGATACGCAGTATTTT,CASSLMAGPFTDTQYF
TRBV29-1,few,TRBJ1-2,NA,TGCAGCGTTGATGGGCAGCCCGGACCTAATGGCTACACCTTC,CSVDGQPGPNGYTF
TRBV9,few,TRBJ2-3,NA,TGTGCCAGCAGCGTCGAACAGAGCACAGATACGCAGTATTTT,CASSVEQSTDTQYF
TRBV4-2,few,TRBJ2-3,NA,TGTGCCAGCAGCCAAGGGGACGGTAGCACAGATACGCAGTATTTT,CASSQGDGSTDTQYF
TRBV3-1,many,TRBJ2-3,TRBD2,TGTGCCAGCAGCCAAGATGCGGCGGGGGATCGCGCAGATACGCAGTATTTT,CASSQDAAGDRADTQYF
TRBV29-1,NA,TRBJ1-6,NA,TGCAGCACGGGGAAAGGGGCCCTCCACTTT,CSTGKGALHF
TRBV4-1,many,TRBJ1-1,NA,TGCGCCAGCACGTGGAACACTGAAGCTTTCTTT,CASTWNTEAFF